The 24 T cell receptor beta chains below were found in one sample sequenced in a study of early stage breast cancer tumors. Only in-frame clones appear in the TCRdb table, and some are missing; sequencing was by immunoSEQ multiplex PCR. The sample includes more than 55,000 clones, roughly 80% seen only once; the top ten take 3% to 3.5%. Material: blood. These receptors originate from a person aged 25 to 39 with breast cancer.

The chain combines TRBV19 with TRBJ1-1; TRBD1 aligns across 9 bases. Germline V gives CDR1 LNHDA, CDR2 SQIVND (reference sequence). Losses at the gene ends were 7 bases for V and 8 bases for J; bases not matched to a gene: 5. This CDR3 spans 12 amino acids. This CDR3 is CASIRGQGEAFF. CDR3 coding DNA: TGTGCCAGTATTCGGGGACAGGGCGAAGCTTTCTTT.

The chain uses TRBV5-8 and TRBJ1-4; possible D gene TRBD1, 5 bases. V was clipped by 7 bases and J by 4 bases, with 14 bases between them. CDR1 and CDR2 from the germline V gene are SGHTS and YDEGEE. The CDR3 covers 14 residues. CDR3 sequence (DNA): TGTGCCAGCGTCTTCGCAGGGATTAATGAAAAACTGTTTTTT. Translation gives CASVFAGINEKLFF.

The V call is TRBV9, the J call TRBJ2-1; 11 nucleotides align to TRBD2. V lost 5 bases to trimming and J lost 5 bases; unmatched junction nucleotides: 6. The length of the CDR3 is 15 residues. In germline, CDR1 is SGDLS, CDR2 YYNGEE. CDR3 protein: CASRPGTSGHNEQFF. The CDR3 coding sequence is TGTGCCAGCAGACCCGGGACTAGCGGCCACAATGAGCAGTTCTTC.

Concerning this clone: A read error may account for a junction end that differs from germline. This chain connects TRBV7-9 to TRBJ1-2; a possible D gene is TRBD1 (5 bases). Germline loops: CDR1 SEHNR, CDR2 FQNEAQ (reference sequence). The CDR3 contains 12 residues. Here the CDR3 reads CGSGRANYGYTF. Here the CDR3 DNA reads TGCGGGAGTGGCAGGGCAAACTATGGCTACACCTTC.

V gene TRBV19 combines with J gene TRBJ2-1; 8 nucleotides align to TRBD2. The germline CDR1 and CDR2 sequences are LNHDA and SQIVND (reference sequence). Trimming at V came to 3 bases and at J to 0 bases, leaving 19 bases not matched to a gene. The CDR3 runs 21 residues. The CDR3 bases are TGTGCCAGTAGTATTGGCGTCGGGGGGGTAGGAGCCCCAAGCTCCTACAATGAGCAGTTCTTC. Translating it yields CASSIGVGGVGAPSSYNEQFF.

CDR3: CASSPTSGAYNEQFF. The CDR3 DNA is TGTGCCAGCAGCCCTACTAGCGGGGCCTACAATGAGCAGTTCTTC. The chain is built from TRBV27 and TRBJ2-1; 10 bases align to TRBD2. Per germline, CDR1 MNHEY and CDR2 SMNVEV (reference sequence). This CDR3 region has 15 residues. V lost 6 bases, J lost 2 bases, and 4 bases stayed unmatched.

The chain carries TRBV6-1 and TRBJ2-7; tentative D call: TRBD2 (6 bases). The CDR3 covers 14 residues. V lost 7 bases to trimming and J lost 5 bases, with 18 bases between them. The germline CDR1 and CDR2 sequences are MNHNS and SASEGT. The CDR3 here is CASMLRDLKDEQYF. CDR3 coding DNA: TGTGCCAGCATGCTGCGGGATTTGAAGGACGAGCAGTACTTC.

The chain has TRBV5-1 and TRBJ2-2, with 13 bases identical to TRBD2. V lost 3 bases to trimming and J lost 3 bases; unmatched junction nucleotides: 11. The CDR3 spans 19 residues. The germline CDR1 and CDR2 sequences are SGHRS and YFSETQ. Written as DNA, the CDR3 is TGCGCCAGCAGCTCTGACCCCCGGACTAGCGGGAGATACACCGGGGAGCTGTTTTTT. Translation: CASSSDPRTSGRYTGELFF.

The CDR3 region is CASSLTREGGYTF. The CDR3 DNA reads TGTGCCAGCAGCCTTACCCGAGAGGGGGGCTACACCTTC. The V gene is TRBV2, the J gene TRBJ1-2; tentatively, D is TRBD1 (5 bases). Trimming pared 6 bases from V and 8 bases from J, leaving 16 bases between. The CDR3 totals 13 residues. Germline V CDR1 and CDR2: SNHLY, FYNNEI.

The V call is TRBV19, the J call TRBJ2-7; 10 positions agree with TRBD2. After removal of 3 bases from V and 2 bases from J, the junction contained 4 bases not matched to a gene. CDR1 is LNHDA and CDR2 is SQIVND in the germline V gene (reference sequence). The CDR3 is 15 amino acids. CDR3 sequence (DNA): TGTGCCAGTAGTATGGGGACTAGCGACGCCTACGAGCAGTACTTC. This gives the protein CASSMGTSDAYEQYF.

The V call is TRBV4-1, the J call TRBJ2-7, with D possibly being TRBD1 (6 bases). Germline CDR1 reads MGHRA; CDR2 reads YSYEKL. The ends were cut back, 0 bases at V and 0 bases at J, with 18 bases in the middle. The CDR3 length is 18 residues. In DNA, the CDR3 is TGCGCCAGCAGCCAAGATTCTGTGCTCCGGACAGCCTCCTACGAGCAGTACTTC. Translated, it gives CASSQDSVLRTASYEQYF.

This rearrangement joins TRBV7-2 to TRBJ1-4; TRBD1 agrees at 7 bases. Germline loops: CDR1 SGHTA, CDR2 FQGNSA. Germline trimming cut 1 base from V and 4 bases from J; bases unmatched to any gene: 3. This CDR3 comprises 15 residues. The CDR3, as DNA: TGTGCCAGCAGCTTAGGTGGGACAGTTAATGAAAAACTGTTTTTT. The encoded protein is CASSLGGTVNEKLFF.

The V gene is TRBV5-1, the J gene TRBJ2-7; no clear D. V lost 1 base to trimming and J lost 4 bases, with 6 bases between them. The CDR3 loop spans 12 amino acids. Germline V lookup: CDR1 SGHRS, CDR2 YFSETQ. CDR3 coding DNA: TGCGCCAGCAGCTTGAATCCTTACGAGCAGTACTTC. It encodes CASSLNPYEQYF.

The count of this clone is one. V and J are TRBV30 and TRBJ2-5; the D is unclear. The CDR3 sequence is 12 residues long. In germline, CDR1 is GTSNPN, CDR2 SVGIG (reference sequence). Trimming cost V 4 bases and J 9 bases, with 15 bases left between them. The CDR3 loop is CAWNVLSTAQYF. In DNA, the CDR3 is TGTGCCTGGAACGTGCTGTCAACCGCCCAGTACTTC.

The chain couples TRBV5-1 to TRBJ1-6; no clear D. Germline CDR1 reads SGHRS; CDR2 reads YFSETQ. CDR3 size: 15 residues. Between the trimmed V and J ends, which lost 0 bases and 6 bases, there was a span of 10 bases. For the CDR3, the DNA is TGCGCCAGCAGCTTGGTAGACAACCGTAATTCACCCCTCCACTTT. This translates into CASSLVDNRNSPLHF.

The chain is built from TRBV7-9 and TRBJ2-2; perhaps TRBD2 as D (6 bases). With 5 bases removed from V and 6 bases from J, the gap between germline ends came to 13 bases. The CDR3 covers 14 residues. CDR1 is SEHNR and CDR2 is FQNEAQ in the germline V gene (reference sequence). As DNA, the CDR3 is TGTGCCAGCAGCACTGAAGGGAGGCCCGGGGAGCTGTTTTTT. This gives the protein CASSTEGRPGELFF.

The chain is built from TRBV12-5 and TRBJ2-1; possible D gene TRBD2, 6 bases. V gave up 4 bases and J gave up 4 bases, with 14 bases separating them. Germline V lookup: CDR1 LGHNT, CDR2 FRNRAP. The CDR3 contains 15 residues. CDR3 residues: CASGYGVAAYNEQFF. CDR3 sequence (DNA): TGTGCTAGTGGTTATGGGGTAGCGGCTTACAATGAGCAGTTCTTC.

The V and J genes are TRBV9 and TRBJ2-2; 7 bases map to TRBD2. J lost 0 bases, V lost 0 bases, and 2 bases had no gene match. The CDR3 spans 16 residues. Germline loops: CDR1 SGDLS, CDR2 YYNGEE. Written as DNA, the CDR3 is TGTGCCAGCAGCGTAGCTACTAGCGCGAACACCGGGGAGCTGTTTTTT. Protein product: CASSVATSANTGELFF.

J is TRBJ2-7 and V is TRBV4-1; unclear D gene. The germline V gene encodes CDR1 MGHRA and CDR2 YSYEKL. V dropped 0 bases and J dropped 2 bases, with 11 bases sitting between them. There are 15 residues in the CDR3. The CDR3 reads CASSQDAQTTYEQYF. CDR3 nucleotide sequence: TGCGCCAGCAGCCAAGATGCCCAAACCACCTACGAGCAGTACTTC.

This clone was recorded a few times. CDR3 nucleotide sequence: TGTGCCAGCAGCTTAGACTCTGGAAACACCATATATTTT. Its protein is CASSLDSGNTIYF. The chain uses TRBV7-6 and TRBJ1-3; D is undetermined. The CDR3 is 13 residues long. Germline loops: CDR1 SGHVS, CDR2 FNYEAQ. The V end was cut by 1 base, the J end by 0 bases, with 1 base between.

CDR3 residues: CASSSGTTDTQYF. The CDR3 coding sequence is TGTGCCAGCAGCTCGGGAACCACAGATACGCAGTATTTT. The rearrangement uses TRBV11-3 and TRBJ2-3, with D perhaps TRBD2 (5 bases). The germline V gene has CDR1 SGHNT and CDR2 YENEEA. The CDR3 contains 13 residues. Trimming left V 4 bases short and J 2 bases short, with 7 bases between.

This clone appeared once. The V call is TRBV7-2, the J call TRBJ1-1; D unresolved. The V gene's germline CDR1 is SGHTA and CDR2 FQGNSA. Trimming left V 5 bases short and J 1 base short, with 11 bases between. The length of the CDR3 is 14 residues. The CDR3 is CASSRYSRNTEAFF. The CDR3 region has the DNA TGTGCCAGCAGCCGGTACTCCCGGAACACTGAAGCTTTCTTT.

The V call is TRBV29-1, the J call TRBJ1-4, with a possible D match to TRBD1 (6 bases). The germline gives CDR1 SQVTM, CDR2 ANQGSEA. V was pared by 1 base and J by 7 bases, with 19 bases between. The CDR3 consists of 16 residues. In nucleotides, the CDR3 is TGCAGCGTTGAAGGGCCTGGTAGGGGGGAGGGTGAAAAACTGTTTTTT. Amino acids: CSVEGPGRGEGEKLFF.

This chain connects TRBV11-2 to TRBJ1-5; D remains unclear. The CDR3 is 13 residues long. V was clipped by 2 bases and J by 4 bases, with 6 bases between them. Per germline, CDR1 SGHAT and CDR2 FQNNGV. The CDR3 nucleotides read TGTGCCAGCAGCTTACATGAGAATCAGCCCCAGCATTTT. Encoded protein: CASSLHENQPQHF. Full variable domain (remainder filled in from reference TRBV11-2 and TRBJ1-5): EAGVAQSPRYKIIEKRQSVAFWCNPISGHATLYWYQQILGQGPKLLIQFQNNGVVDDSQLPKDRFSAERLKGVDSTLKIQPAKLEDSAVYLCASSLHENQPQHFGDGTRLSIL.